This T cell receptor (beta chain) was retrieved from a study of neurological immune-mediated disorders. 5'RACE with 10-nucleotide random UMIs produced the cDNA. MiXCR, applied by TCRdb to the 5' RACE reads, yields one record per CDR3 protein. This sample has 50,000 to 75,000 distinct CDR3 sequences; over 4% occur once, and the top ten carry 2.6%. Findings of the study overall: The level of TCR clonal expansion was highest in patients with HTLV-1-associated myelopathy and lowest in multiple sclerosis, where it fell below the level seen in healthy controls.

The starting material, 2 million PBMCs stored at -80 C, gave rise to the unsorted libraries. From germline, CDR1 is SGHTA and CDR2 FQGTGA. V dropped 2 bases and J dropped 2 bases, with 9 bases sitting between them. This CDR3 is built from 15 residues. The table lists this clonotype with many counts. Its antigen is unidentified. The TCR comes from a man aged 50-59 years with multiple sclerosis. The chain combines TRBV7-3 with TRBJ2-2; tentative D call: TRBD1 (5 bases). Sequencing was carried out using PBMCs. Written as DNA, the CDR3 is TGTGCCAGCAGCTTAGTAGGGGCTAACACCGGGGAGCTGTTTTTT. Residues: CASSLVGANTGELFF. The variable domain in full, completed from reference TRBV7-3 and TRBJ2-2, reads GAGVSQTPSNKVTEKGKYVELRCDPISGHTALYWYRQSLGQGPEFLIYFQGTGAADDSGLPNDRFFAVRPEGSVSTLKIQRTERGDSAVYLCASSLVGANTGELFFGEGSRLTVL.